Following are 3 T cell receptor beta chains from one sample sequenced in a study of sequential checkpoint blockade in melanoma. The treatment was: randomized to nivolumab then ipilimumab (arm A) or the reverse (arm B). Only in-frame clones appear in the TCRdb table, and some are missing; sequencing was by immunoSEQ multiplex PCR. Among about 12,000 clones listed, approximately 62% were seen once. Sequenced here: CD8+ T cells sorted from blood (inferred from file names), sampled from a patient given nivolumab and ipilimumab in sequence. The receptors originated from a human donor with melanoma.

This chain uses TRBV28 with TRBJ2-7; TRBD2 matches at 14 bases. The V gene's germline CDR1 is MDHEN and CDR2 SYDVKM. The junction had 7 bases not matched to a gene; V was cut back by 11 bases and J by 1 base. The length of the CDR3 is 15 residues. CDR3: CAGTSGSGGSYEQYF. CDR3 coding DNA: TGTGCCGGGACTAGCGGGAGCGGTGGGTCCTACGAGCAGTACTTC.

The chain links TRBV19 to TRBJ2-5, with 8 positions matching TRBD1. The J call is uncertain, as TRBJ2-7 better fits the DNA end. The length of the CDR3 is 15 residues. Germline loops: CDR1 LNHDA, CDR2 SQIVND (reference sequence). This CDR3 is CASSMGAGGIYEQYF. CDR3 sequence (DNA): TGTGCCAGTAGTATGGGGGCAGGGGGCATCTACGAGCAGTACTTC.

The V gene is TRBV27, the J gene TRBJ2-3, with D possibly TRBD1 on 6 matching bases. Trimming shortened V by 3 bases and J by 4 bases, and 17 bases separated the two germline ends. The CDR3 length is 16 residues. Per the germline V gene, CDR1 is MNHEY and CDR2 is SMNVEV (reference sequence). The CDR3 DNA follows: TGTGCCAGCAGTTTCCTAGAAGGCAGGGGCGCAGATACGCAGTATTTT. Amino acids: CASSFLEGRGADTQYF.